What follows are 11 T cell receptor beta chains derived from one specimen sequenced in a study of blood T cell repertoires in COVID-19. The method was immunoSEQ multiplex PCR; TCRdb's version includes in-frame clones alone and lacks a portion of them. The sample has under 300,000 clones, about nine tenths seen once. Specimen: peripheral blood. All receptors come from a woman aged 30 to 39 with COVID-19, enrolled during active disease.

The chain uses TRBV7-9 and TRBJ1-4; TRBD1 might be the D (6 bases). Germline CDR1 and CDR2: SEHNR and FQNEAQ (reference sequence). The CDR3 contains 16 residues. V lost 0 bases and J lost 7, with 15 bases in between. The CDR3 DNA sequence: TGTGCCAGCAGCTTAGCCGGCCGACGGGGGGCTGAAAAACTGTTTTTT. Its translation: CASSLAGRRGAEKLFF.

V and J are TRBV2 and TRBJ2-5; 13 bases map to TRBD2. The trim removed 5 bases at V and 9 bases at J, leaving 6 bases unmatched. The CDR3 is 14 residues long. Germline CDR1 is SNHLY and CDR2 is FYNNEI. CDR3 nucleotides: TGTGCCAGCAGTAAGGGGACTAGCGGGGAGGCCCAGTACTTC. It translates to CASSKGTSGEAQYF.

In its sample, this clone was seen a few times. The chain links TRBV4-1 to TRBJ1-5; D is uncertain. Germline lookup yields CDR1 MGHRA and CDR2 YSYEKL. The CDR3 extends over 14 amino acids. V was pared by 2 bases and J by 3 bases, with 8 bases between. In nucleotides, the CDR3 is TGCGCCAGCAGCCAAAATGAGTTCAATCAGCCCCAGCATTTT. Translated: CASSQNEFNQPQHF.

The rearrangement joins TRBV28 to TRBJ2-3; D is unclear. Germline assignment: CDR1 MDHEN and CDR2 SYDVKM. CDR3 length equals 16 residues. Trimming removed 4 bases from V and 0 bases from J, with 14 bases in between. This chain's CDR3 is CASSSNPGSSTDTQYF. CDR3 nucleotides: TGTGCCAGCAGTTCTAATCCAGGATCTAGCACAGATACGCAGTATTTT.

The chain couples TRBV5-5 to TRBJ2-2; D gene ambiguous. From germline, CDR1 is SGHKS and CDR2 YYEKEE (reference sequence). Trimming shortened V by 2 bases and J by 4 bases, and 15 bases separated the two germline ends. The CDR3 extends over 16 amino acids. The DNA for the CDR3 is TGTGCCAGCAGCTTTTTTGGGCTTTCCCTCACCGGGGAGCTGTTTTTT. Translation: CASSFFGLSLTGELFF. The whole variable domain, filled in from reference TRBV5-5 and TRBJ2-2, reads DAGVTQSPTHLIKTRGQQVTLRCSPISGHKSVSWYQQVLGQGPQFIFQYYEKEERGRGNFPDRFSARQFPNYSSELNVNALLLGDSALYLCASSFFGLSLTGELFFGEGSRLTVL.

This clone was seen only once. V and J are TRBV29-1 and TRBJ2-1; D is uncertain. Deletions cut 6 bases from V and 0 bases from J, with 12 bases between. CDR3 size: 14 residues. Looked up from germline, CDR1 is SQVTM and CDR2 is ANQGSEA. The CDR3 nucleotides are TGCAGCGTCAGAGACCACAGCTCCTACAATGAGCAGTTCTTC. It specifies CSVRDHSSYNEQFF.

The chain recombines TRBV28 with TRBJ2-1, with TRBD1 matching over 11 bases. This CDR3 region has 14 residues. From germline, CDR1 is MDHEN and CDR2 SYDVKM. Losses at the gene ends were 5 bases for V and 8 bases for J; bases not matched to a gene: 5. The CDR3 loop is CASSRGQGAHEQFF. The CDR3 coding sequence is TGTGCCAGCAGTCGTGGACAGGGGGCGCATGAGCAGTTCTTC.

The chain employs TRBV2 and TRBJ1-2; D gene uncertain. The germline V gene encodes CDR1 SNHLY and CDR2 FYNNEI. Trimming took 2 bases from V and 2 from J, leaving 12 bases between them. CDR3 length: 15 residues. The DNA of the CDR3 is TGTGCCAGCAGTGAACGCCAGCCGGGGAACTATGGCTACACCTTC. Amino acid sequence: CASSERQPGNYGYTF.

This clone was counted many times. The chain uses TRBV28 and TRBJ1-1, with D perhaps TRBD1 (5 bases). Germline CDR1 is MDHEN and CDR2 is SYDVKM. The V end was cut by 6 bases, the J end by 2 bases, with 16 bases between. The CDR3 totals 15 residues. The DNA of the CDR3 is TGTGCCAGCAGCACCTGGCAGGGACTAAACACTGAAGCTTTCTTT. It translates to CASSTWQGLNTEAFF.

The chain uses TRBV4-1 and TRBJ1-5, with unresolved D. Germline CDR1 is MGHRA and CDR2 is YSYEKL. V dropped 6 bases and J dropped 4 bases, with 13 bases sitting between them. The CDR3 covers 14 residues. The CDR3 sequence: CASSTRTLNQPQHF. The CDR3 DNA sequence: TGCGCCAGCAGTACTCGAACTCTTAATCAGCCCCAGCATTTT.

The chain carries TRBV28 and TRBJ2-5; D perhaps matches TRBD1 (5 bases). Trimming stripped 3 bases from V and 2 bases from J, with 7 bases between. CDR3 length equals 13 residues. Per germline, CDR1 MDHEN and CDR2 SYDVKM. CDR3 in amino acids: CASSFAGQETQYF. In nucleotides, the CDR3 is TGTGCCAGCAGTTTCGCAGGGCAAGAGACCCAGTACTTC.